These 8 T cell receptor beta chains were sequenced from one sample in a study of radiotherapy plus CTLA-4 blockade in lung cancer. Here immunoSEQ multiplex PCR was the method, and the copy in TCRdb shows in-frame clones only, minus some. The repertoire includes tens of thousands of clones, about four fifths of them detected once, and roughly 24% sits in the top ten. The starting material was peripheral blood, obtained from a patient treated with radiotherapy plus ipilimumab. Receptors were obtained from a human donor with non-small cell lung cancer that progressed on radiotherapy plus ipilimumab.

The chain uses TRBV29-1 and TRBJ2-3; D may match TRBD1 or TRBD2 (5 bases each). V gave up 3 bases and J gave up 3 bases, with 16 bases separating them. Germline V CDR1 and CDR2: SQVTM, ANQGSEA. The length of the CDR3 is 15 residues. This CDR3 is CSVDEGEGPTDTQYF. The CDR3 nucleotides read TGCAGCGTTGACGAAGGAGAGGGGCCTACAGATACGCAGTATTTT.

This clone occurred once. The chain is built from TRBV7-6 and TRBJ2-6; D is undetermined. V lost 1 base and J lost 0, with 4 bases in between. Germline V gives CDR1 SGHVS, CDR2 FNYEAQ. The CDR3 totals 15 residues. CDR3 nucleotides: TGTGCCAGCAGCTTAGGAAGCTCTGGGGCCAACGTCCTGACTTTC. It codes for CASSLGSSGANVLTF.

The CDR3 sequence: CASSKLRGYLDRYEQYF. In DNA form, the CDR3 reads TGTGCCAGCAGTAAACTGAGGGGTTATCTAGACCGCTACGAGCAGTACTTC. V is TRBV28 and J is TRBJ2-7; D may be TRBD1 or TRBD2 (5 bases each). Germline assignment: CDR1 MDHEN and CDR2 SYDVKM. V dropped 5 bases and J dropped 3 bases, with 23 bases sitting between them. The CDR3 has 17 amino acids.

This chain uses TRBV11-2 with TRBJ2-7; 11 bases match TRBD2. Germline loops: CDR1 SGHAT, CDR2 FQNNGV. The CDR3 has 15 residues. V lost 5 bases and J lost 3; bases outside the gene matches: 6. CDR3: CASSMGLAEFYEQYF. The CDR3 nucleotides are TGTGCCAGCAGCATGGGACTAGCGGAATTCTACGAGCAGTACTTC.

CDR3 in DNA: TGTGCCAGTACCCCCGAAGGGAGGGGCGATAGCAATCAGCCCCAGCATTTT. Translation gives CASTPEGRGDSNQPQHF. This sequence joins TRBV19 and TRBJ1-5; maybe TRBD1 (5 bases). Per germline, CDR1 LNHDA and CDR2 SQIVND (reference sequence). V dropped 7 bases and J dropped 0 bases, with 19 bases sitting between them. This CDR3 has 17 amino acids.

The V call is TRBV5-4, the J call TRBJ1-1; tentative D call: TRBD1 (6 bases). Trimming pared 4 bases from V and 3 bases from J, leaving 19 bases between. Germline V gene sequence: CDR1 SGHNT, CDR2 YYREEE (reference sequence). The CDR3 totals 16 residues. The CDR3 DNA reads TGTGCCAGCAGCACAAAAGGGGGGGGAGGGCACACTGAAGCTTTCTTT. It specifies CASSTKGGGGHTEAFF.

The chain links TRBV25-1 to TRBJ2-3, with 10 bases identical to TRBD1. The CDR3 loop spans 13 amino acids. With V trimmed by 4 bases and J by 8 bases, 3 bases remained unmatched. Germline CDR1 MGHDK, CDR2 SYGVNS. The CDR3 spells CASSARDRGTQYF. The CDR3 DNA follows: TGTGCCAGCAGTGCTCGGGACAGGGGTACGCAGTATTTT.

V gene TRBV2 combines with J gene TRBJ2-1; D possibly corresponds to TRBD2 (5 bases). V was cut by 1 base and J by 3 bases, with 13 bases left in between. The CDR3 runs 16 residues. Germline CDR1 and CDR2: SNHLY and FYNNEI. The CDR3 nucleotides are TGTGCCAGCAGTGAAGGGATCACTAGTTTCTACAATGAGCAGTTCTTC. Its protein is CASSEGITSFYNEQFF.